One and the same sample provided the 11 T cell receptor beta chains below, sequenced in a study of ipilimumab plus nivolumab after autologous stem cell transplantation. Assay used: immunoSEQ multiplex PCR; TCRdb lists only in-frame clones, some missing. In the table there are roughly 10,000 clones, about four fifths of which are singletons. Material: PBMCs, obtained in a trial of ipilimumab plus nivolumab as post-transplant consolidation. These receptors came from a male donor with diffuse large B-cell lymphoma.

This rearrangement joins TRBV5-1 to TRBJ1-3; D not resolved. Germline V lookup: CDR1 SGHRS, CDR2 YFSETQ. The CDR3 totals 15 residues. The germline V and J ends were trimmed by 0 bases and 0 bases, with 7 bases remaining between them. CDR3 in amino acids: CASSLDRSSGNTIYF. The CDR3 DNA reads TGCGCCAGCAGCTTGGACAGAAGCTCTGGAAACACCATATATTTT.

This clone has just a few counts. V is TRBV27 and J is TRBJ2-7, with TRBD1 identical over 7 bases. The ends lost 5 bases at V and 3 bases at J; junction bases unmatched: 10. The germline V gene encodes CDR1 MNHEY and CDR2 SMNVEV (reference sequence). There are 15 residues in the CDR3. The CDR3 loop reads CASSVQGISGYEQYF. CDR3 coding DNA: TGTGCCAGCAGTGTACAGGGGATATCCGGCTACGAGCAGTACTTC.

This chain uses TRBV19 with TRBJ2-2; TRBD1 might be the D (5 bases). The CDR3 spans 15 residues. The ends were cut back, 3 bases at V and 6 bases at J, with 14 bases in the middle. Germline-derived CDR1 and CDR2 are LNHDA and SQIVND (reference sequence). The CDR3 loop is CASSMNAGWAGELFF. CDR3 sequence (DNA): TGTGCCAGTAGTATGAACGCAGGGTGGGCCGGGGAGCTGTTTTTT.

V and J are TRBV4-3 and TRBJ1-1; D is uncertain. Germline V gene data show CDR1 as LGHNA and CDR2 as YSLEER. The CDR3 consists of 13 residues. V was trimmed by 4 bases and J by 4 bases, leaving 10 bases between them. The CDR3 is CASSPRPTTEAFF. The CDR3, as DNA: TGCGCCAGCAGCCCTCGACCGACCACTGAAGCTTTCTTT.

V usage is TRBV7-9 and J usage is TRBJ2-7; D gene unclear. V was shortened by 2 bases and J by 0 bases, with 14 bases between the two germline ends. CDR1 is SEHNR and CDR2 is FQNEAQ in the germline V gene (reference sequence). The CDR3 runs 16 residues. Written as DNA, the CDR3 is TGTGCCAGCAGCTTACTTGCCCAGACGAGCTCCTACGAGCAGTACTTC. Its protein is CASSLLAQTSSYEQYF.

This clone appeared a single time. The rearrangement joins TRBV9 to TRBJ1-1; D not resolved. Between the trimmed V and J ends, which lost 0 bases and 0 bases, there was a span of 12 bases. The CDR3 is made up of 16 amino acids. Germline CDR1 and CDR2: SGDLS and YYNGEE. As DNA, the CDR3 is TGTGCCAGCAGCGTAGCGGCACCCGGGATGAACACTGAAGCTTTCTTT. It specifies CASSVAAPGMNTEAFF.

For the CDR3, the DNA is TGTGCCAGCAGCCTTCCGCAGGAGCCCTCCTACAATGAGCAGTTCTTC. Its protein is CASSLPQEPSYNEQFF. The chain couples TRBV7-9 to TRBJ2-1, with no clear D. CDR1 SEHNR and CDR2 FQNEAQ come from the germline V gene (reference sequence). The CDR3 covers 16 residues. Trimming took off 5 bases at V and 0 bases at J, with 14 bases between the two ends. Drawing the rest from reference TRBV7-9 and TRBJ2-1, the complete variable domain is DTGVSQNPRHKITKRGQNVTFRCDPISEHNRLYWYRQTLGQGPEFLTYFQNEAQLEKSRLLSDRFSAERPKGSFSTLEIQRTEQGDSAMYLCASSLPQEPSYNEQFFGPGTRLTVL.

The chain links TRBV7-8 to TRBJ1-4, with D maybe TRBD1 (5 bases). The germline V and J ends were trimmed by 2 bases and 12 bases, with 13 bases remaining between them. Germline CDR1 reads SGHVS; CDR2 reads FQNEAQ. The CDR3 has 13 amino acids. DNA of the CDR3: TGTGCCAGCAGCTTAAGCGGGGGGAATGAACTGTTTTTT. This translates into CASSLSGGNELFF.

CDR3 DNA sequence: TGCGCCAGCAGCCTAAACATGAAGACCGGGGAGCTGTTTTTT. This gives the protein CASSLNMKTGELFF. The chain links TRBV5-1 to TRBJ2-2, with D unresolved. Between the trimmed V and J ends, which lost 4 bases and 5 bases, there was a span of 12 bases. CDR1 and CDR2 from the germline V gene are SGHRS and YFSETQ. The CDR3 has 14 residues.

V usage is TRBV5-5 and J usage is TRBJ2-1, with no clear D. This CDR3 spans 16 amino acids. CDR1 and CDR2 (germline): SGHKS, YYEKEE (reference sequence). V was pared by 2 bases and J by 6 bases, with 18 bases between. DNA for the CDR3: TGTGCCAGCAGCTTTTCGTTGTCGCAACTATTCAATGAGCAGTTCTTC. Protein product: CASSFSLSQLFNEQFF.

The CDR3 protein is CASTRVETQYF. CDR3 bases: TGTGCCAGCACCCGAGTCGAGACCCAGTACTTC. The chain links TRBV7-9 to TRBJ2-5; no firm D call. CDR1 is SEHNR, CDR2 FQNEAQ, per germline (reference sequence). V dropped 7 bases and J dropped 5 bases, with 8 bases sitting between them. CDR3 length: 11 residues.